Following are 29 T cell receptor beta chains from one sample sequenced in a study of spatial heterogeneity in lung cancer. One entry per CDR3 protein, called by TCRdb with MiXCR from the 5' RACE reads. This sample has approximately 8,000 distinct CDR3 sequences; about 8% occur once, and the top ten carry less than 5%. Time point defined: sample taken at primary tumor resection. Study-level findings and limits: Tumoral mutation counts were tracked by counts of expanded intratumoral alpha and beta TCRs.

These receptors' targets are unknown. This material consisted of lung tumor tissue, taken at surgery. These receptors all stem from a male donor with early-stage non-small cell lung cancer.

As concerns this clonotype: This beta chain lies outside the target of a library built for alpha chains; its clone size means little. This chain links TRBV20-1 with TRBJ2-1; D is perhaps TRBD1 or TRBD2 (6 bases each). CDR1 DFQATT and CDR2 SNEGSKA come from the germline V gene (reference sequence). CDR3 size: 16 residues. With 3 bases removed from V and 8 bases from J, the gap between germline ends came to 23 bases. The CDR3 nucleotides read TGCAGTGCTAGCCCTACAGGGAGGCCCCCGGGTCATGAGCAGTTCTTC. It codes for CSASPTGRPPGHEQFF.

In this sample, this clonotype turned up many times. As an off-target read in a library built for alpha chains, this beta chain has a frequency of little significance. The chain links TRBV20-1 to TRBJ2-1; 8 bases line up with TRBD2. The V and J ends lost 2 bases and 7 bases, in that order; junction bases with no gene match: 7. CDR3 length equals 14 residues. CDR1 is DFQATT and CDR2 is SNEGSKA in the germline V gene (reference sequence). The CDR3 coding sequence is TGCAGTGCTAGAAGTCTAGCGGGCACTAATGAGCAGTTCTTC. The encoded protein is CSARSLAGTNEQFF.

This clonotype has a count of ten or more. Since it is a stray read in a library aimed at alpha chains, this beta chain has a size that is not meaningful. This chain links TRBV6-5 with TRBJ2-3; 8 nucleotides align to TRBD1. The CDR3 is made up of 17 amino acids. With V trimmed by 4 bases and J by 8 bases, 17 bases remained unmatched. The germline V gene has CDR1 MNHEY and CDR2 SVGAGI. CDR3 DNA sequence: TGTGCCAGCAGTTCTTTGTCCAGGGGGCGCAAAAAGTTTACGCAGTATTTT. Translating it yields CASSSLSRGRKKFTQYF.

The sample holds many counts of this clonotype. This beta chain is a stray sequence in a library constructed for alpha chains; its clone size is not meaningful. The chain recombines TRBV14 with TRBJ2-5; TRBD2 agrees at 11 bases. Germline assignment: CDR1 SGHDN and CDR2 FVKESK. The V and J ends lost 5 bases and 4 bases, in that order; junction bases with no gene match: 3. The CDR3 loop spans 14 amino acids. The DNA for the CDR3 is TGTGCCAGCAGCTCTCTAGCGGGAGGAGAGACCCAGTACTTC. Encoded protein: CASSSLAGGETQYF.

This clonotype was observed many times. This beta chain slipped into a library made for alpha chains as a stray read, so its size is not meaningful. The chain has TRBV6-2 or TRBV6-3 and TRBJ2-7; 7 bases are a match to TRBD1. CDR3 length equals 14 residues. The V and J ends lost 6 bases and 3 bases, in that order; junction bases with no gene match: 8. The germline gives CDR1 MNHEY, CDR2 SVGEGT. This CDR3 reads CASSPTGMRYEQYF. The CDR3 DNA follows: TGTGCCAGCAGCCCGACAGGGATGCGCTACGAGCAGTACTTC.

By frequency in the sample, this clonotype is medium-sized (0.01 to 0.1%). Because this beta chain is a stray read in a library intended to capture alpha chains, its abundance should not be given much weight. The chain joins TRBV14 to TRBJ2-3, with 10 bases lining up with TRBD2. Trimming cost V 4 bases and J 6 bases; bases outside gene matches: 1. Germline-derived CDR1 and CDR2 are SGHDN and FVKESK. The CDR3 totals 13 residues. In DNA form, the CDR3 reads TGTGCCAGCAGCCGGACTAGCGGCGATACGCAGTATTTT. Amino acid sequence: CASSRTSGDTQYF.

By share, this clonotype counts as medium-sized. This beta chain is an unintended read in a library built for alpha chains; its size means little. The genes are TRBV29-1 and TRBJ2-1; D unresolved. The germline V gene encodes CDR1 SQVTM and CDR2 ANQGSEA. The CDR3 runs to 10 residues. The germline V and J ends were trimmed by 6 bases and 5 bases, with 5 bases remaining between them. The CDR3 region is CSVNHNEQFF. The CDR3 DNA follows: TGCAGCGTGAACCACAATGAGCAGTTCTTC.

This clonotype was detected ten times or more. Because the library targeted alpha chains, this beta chain is an off-target read whose size means little. The chain joins TRBV4-3 to TRBJ1-4; D is undetermined. CDR1 is LGHNA and CDR2 is YSLEER in the germline V gene. V gave up 6 bases and J gave up 5 bases, with 13 bases separating them. This CDR3 is 14 amino acids long. In nucleotides, the CDR3 is TGCGCCAGCAGTCCCCGGCCCGAAAATGAAAAACTGTTTTTT. Amino acid sequence: CASSPRPENEKLFF.

This clonotype rates as medium-sized (0.01 to 0.1%). Because this beta chain is a stray read in a library intended to capture alpha chains, its abundance should not be given much weight. The chain joins TRBV21-1 to TRBJ2-1; the D segment call TRBD1 is taken from the table without a DNA check. TRBV21-1 is described as a pseudogene. The CDR3 spans 14 residues. The CDR3 spells CASSVPGPRHEQFF. CDR3 in DNA: TGTGCCAGCAGCGTACCGGGACCAAGGCATGAGCAGTTCTTC.

At least ten counts were recorded for this clonotype. This beta chain came through as a stray read in a library set up for alpha chains, and its size says little. The chain is built from TRBV20-1 and TRBJ2-3; TRBD1 is a possible D gene (7 bases). CDR1 and CDR2 from the germline V gene are DFQATT and SNEGSKA (reference sequence). V was clipped by 3 bases and J by 6 bases, with 19 bases between them. This CDR3 comprises 15 residues. The CDR3: CSASAGTALDDTQYF. The CDR3 DNA follows: TGCAGTGCTAGTGCGGGGACAGCCTTGGACGATACGCAGTATTTT.

This clonotype is classed as medium-sized (0.01 to 0.1%). This beta chain is an off-target read within a library intended for alpha chains, so its frequency means little. The gene calls are TRBV24-1 and TRBJ2-3; D remains ambiguous. This CDR3 is 13 amino acids long. Germline lookup yields CDR1 KGHDR and CDR2 SFDVKD. V shed 7 bases and J shed 6 bases, with 13 bases lying between them. The CDR3 DNA sequence: TGTGCCACCAGGGCGGACGCGTGGGATACGCAGTATTTT. The encoded protein is CATRADAWDTQYF.

This clonotype is classed as medium-sized. The library was built for alpha chains, so this beta chain is an off-target read and its size means little. The rearrangement links TRBV20-1 to TRBJ2-5, with 8 bases matching TRBD2. V was clipped by 6 bases and J by 2 bases; unmatched bases: 11. This CDR3 has 15 residues. Germline V lookup: CDR1 DFQATT, CDR2 SNEGSKA (reference sequence). CDR3 in amino acids: CSAPGAGGQQETQYF. DNA of the CDR3: TGCAGTGCCCCCGGGGCGGGAGGCCAGCAAGAGACCCAGTACTTC.

Relative to its sample, this clonotype is medium-sized. A library prepared for alpha chains yielded this beta chain as an off-target read; its size is of little meaning. The genes are TRBV7-9 and TRBJ2-1; TRBD2 aligns across 9 bases. Germline V gene sequence: CDR1 SEHNR, CDR2 FQNEAQ (reference sequence). V trimming: 1 base; J trimming: 5 bases; junction bases outside the gene matches: 6. The CDR3 spans 16 residues. CDR3 in DNA: TGTGCCAGCAGCTTAGGACGGACTAGCGCCGACAATGAGCAGTTCTTC. This encodes CASSLGRTSADNEQFF.

In its sample, this clonotype was seen many times. Being off target in a library aimed at alpha chains, this beta chain has a size of little meaning. This chain uses TRBV27 with TRBJ2-2; 8 bases are shared with TRBD2. CDR3 length equals 17 residues. From germline, CDR1 is MNHEY and CDR2 SMNVEV (reference sequence). V gave up 5 bases and J gave up 5 bases; unmatched junction bases: 13. This CDR3 is CASSVSGRPRGTGELFF. As DNA, the CDR3 is TGTGCCAGCAGTGTGAGCGGGAGACCCCGGGGAACCGGGGAGCTGTTTTTT.

This clonotype is medium-sized. Because the library targeted alpha chains, this beta chain is an off-target read whose size means little. The chain uses TRBV5-1 and TRBJ1-1, with 9 nucleotides matching TRBD1. The J segment lost 6 bases and the V segment lost 3 bases, leaving 9 bases of the junction unmatched. The CDR3 is 15 amino acids. CDR1 is SGHRS, CDR2 YFSETQ, per germline. DNA of the CDR3: TGCGCCAGCAGCTATTCCGGGACAGGGCTTTCTGAAGCTTTCTTT. The encoded protein is CASSYSGTGLSEAFF.

This clonotype has only a few counts. In a library made to pick up alpha chains, this beta chain is a stray read with a size that means little. This chain joins TRBV6-2 or TRBV6-3 and TRBJ2-7; 10 bases align to TRBD2. V lost 2 bases to trimming and J lost 6 bases; unmatched junction nucleotides: 10. In germline, CDR1 is MNHEY, CDR2 SVGEGT. This CDR3 is built from 16 residues. CDR3 coding DNA: TGTGCCAGCAGTTACCCCCTAAACCTAGCGGGAGTCGAGCAGTACTTC. This encodes CASSYPLNLAGVEQYF.

This clonotype is classed as large. The library was designed around alpha chains, so this beta chain is a stray read whose abundance carries little weight. The gene calls are TRBV5-1 and TRBJ2-5, with 10 bases aligning to TRBD2. This CDR3 region has 14 residues. V shed 1 base and J 3 bases; nucleotides not matched to a gene: 0. Germline assignment: CDR1 SGHRS and CDR2 YFSETQ. DNA for the CDR3: TGCGCCAGCAGCTTGCTAGCGGGAGAAGAGACCCAGTACTTC. This codes for CASSLLAGEETQYF.

This clonotype was recorded at least ten times. The library was built for alpha chains, so this beta chain is an off-target read and its size means little. This chain's CDR3 is CSVKTGNTEAFF. The CDR3 bases are TGCAGCGTTAAAACAGGGAACACTGAAGCTTTCTTT. J is TRBJ1-1 and V is TRBV29-1; maybe TRBD1 (5 bases). Per the germline V gene, CDR1 is SQVTM and CDR2 is ANQGSEA. This CDR3 comprises 12 residues. Trimming took 5 bases from V and 1 from J, leaving 8 bases between them.

Ten or more counts support this clonotype. This beta chain came through as a stray read in a library set up for alpha chains, and its size says little. The chain combines TRBV3-1 with TRBJ2-1; 8 nucleotides agree with TRBD1. V shed 1 base, J shed 3 bases, and the junction held 5 bases outside the gene matches. Germline-derived CDR1 and CDR2 are LGHDT and YNNKEL (reference sequence). CDR3 length equals 16 residues. The CDR3 DNA reads as TGTGCCAGCAGCCAAGGGCAGGGGGCTAACTACAATGAGCAGTTCTTC. Its translation is CASSQGQGANYNEQFF.

Notes on this clonotype: Being one base from a much bigger clone, this may be a read error. A library prepared for alpha chains yielded this beta chain as an off-target read; its size is of little meaning. The genes are TRBV27 and TRBJ2-7; TRBD1 agrees at 11 bases. The germline CDR1 and CDR2 sequences are MNHEY and SMNVEV (reference sequence). Trimming took 6 bases from V and 4 from J; bases not matched to a gene: 8. The CDR3 loop spans 15 amino acids. This CDR3 reads CASSPRTGGKYEQYF. The CDR3 coding sequence is TGTGCCAGCAGCCCCCGGACAGGGGGCAAGTACGAGCAGTACTTC.

Within the sample, this clonotype is medium-sized. As an off-target read in a library built for alpha chains, this beta chain has a frequency of little significance. V and J are TRBV5-1 and TRBJ2-3; D is uncertain. Germline V gene sequence: CDR1 SGHRS, CDR2 YFSETQ. V lost 4 bases and J 2 bases, leaving 8 bases between the germline ends. The CDR3 consists of 13 residues. The CDR3 loop reads CASSHPSTDTQYF. The CDR3 DNA is TGCGCCAGCAGCCACCCCTCCACAGATACGCAGTATTTT.

By share of the sample, this clonotype is medium-sized. This beta chain slipped into a library made for alpha chains as a stray read, so its size is not meaningful. The rearrangement links TRBV20-1 to TRBJ2-3; 7 bases line up with TRBD1. This CDR3 comprises 14 residues. Germline V gives CDR1 DFQATT, CDR2 SNEGSKA (reference sequence). Germline trimming cut 6 bases from V and 3 bases from J; bases unmatched to any gene: 9. The CDR3 spells CSARPGTVTDTQYF. The CDR3 DNA reads as TGCAGTGCCAGACCCGGGACAGTAACAGATACGCAGTATTTT.

By share of the sample, this clonotype is medium-sized. This beta chain is off target for a library built for alpha chains, so its abundance means little. V gene TRBV3-1 combines with J gene TRBJ1-5, with D maybe TRBD1 (5 bases). V shed 4 bases and J shed 5 bases, with 6 bases lying between them. This CDR3 spans 12 amino acids. CDR1 is LGHDT and CDR2 is YNNKEL in the germline V gene (reference sequence). The CDR3 protein is CASSRGDQPQHF. The CDR3 nucleotides read TGTGCCAGCAGCCGGGGGGATCAGCCCCAGCATTTT.

Comment on this clonotype: It may be a read error: a sequence one base away is much more abundant. A library made for alpha chains picked up this beta chain off target, so its size means little. The chain joins TRBV29-1 to TRBJ2-5; D not certain. V was cut by 8 bases and J by 1 base, with 14 bases left in between. The germline V gene encodes CDR1 SQVTM and CDR2 ANQGSEA. CDR3 length: 13 amino acids. This CDR3 reads CSIASAFQETQYF. The DNA for the CDR3 is TGCAGCATTGCTTCGGCGTTCCAAGAGACCCAGTACTTC.

Many counts were recorded for this clonotype. Within a library made for alpha chains, this beta chain is off target, and its count is uninformative. V and J are TRBV7-3 and TRBJ2-1; 8 nucleotides agree with TRBD2. The CDR3 has 16 amino acids. With V trimmed by 5 bases and J by 6 bases, 12 bases remained unmatched. Germline assignment: CDR1 SGHTA and CDR2 FQGTGA. The CDR3 region is CASSPRRGGRFNEQFF. CDR3 sequence (DNA): TGTGCCAGCAGCCCCCGACGTGGCGGGAGGTTCAATGAGCAGTTCTTC.

This clonotype came up many times. This beta chain came through as a stray read in a library set up for alpha chains, and its size says little. J is TRBJ2-7 and V is TRBV20-1; D unclear. Germline assignment: CDR1 DFQATT and CDR2 SNEGSKA (reference sequence). The CDR3 runs to 12 residues. The V and J ends lost 5 bases and 5 bases respectively, with 13 bases between them. DNA for the CDR3: TGCAGTGCTGGCTTGGGCGTCCACGAGCAGTACTTC. Amino acids: CSAGLGVHEQYF.

Many counts were recorded for this clonotype. This beta chain is off target for a library built for alpha chains, so its abundance means little. This rearrangement joins TRBV5-1 to TRBJ2-5, with D unresolved. Germline V lookup: CDR1 SGHRS, CDR2 YFSETQ. Trimming removed 0 bases from V and 0 bases from J, with 6 bases in between. The CDR3 totals 14 residues. The CDR3 region is CASSLGAYQETQYF. CDR3 nucleotides: TGCGCCAGCAGCTTGGGGGCATACCAAGAGACCCAGTACTTC. Based on the CDR3 plus reference TRBV5-1 and TRBJ2-5, the full variable domain is KAGVTQTPRYLIKTRGQQVTLSCSPISGHRSVSWYQQTPGQGLQFLFEYFSETQRNKGNFPGRFSGRQFSNSRSEMNVSTLELGDSALYLCASSLGAYQETQYFGPGTRLLVL.

This clonotype is medium-sized (0.01 to 0.1%). Since it is a stray read in a library aimed at alpha chains, this beta chain has a size that is not meaningful. The chain uses TRBV7-8 and TRBJ2-1; no reliable D call. The CDR3 spans 15 residues. V was pared by 3 bases and J by 0 bases, with 9 bases between. The germline gives CDR1 SGHVS, CDR2 FQNEAQ. The CDR3, as DNA: TGTGCCAGCAGCTTGGCGGTTAGCTCCTACAATGAGCAGTTCTTC. It is translated as CASSLAVSSYNEQFF. Complete variable domain (other parts from reference TRBV7-8 and TRBJ2-1): GAGVSQSPRYKVAKRGQDVALRCDPISGHVSLFWYQQALGQGPEFLTYFQNEAQLDKSGLPSDRFFAERPEGSVSTLKIQRTQQEDSAVYLCASSLAVSSYNEQFFGPGTRLTVL.

Sample share makes this clonotype medium-sized. This beta chain came through as a stray read in a library set up for alpha chains, and its size says little. The rearrangement links TRBV7-9 to TRBJ2-5; 9 bases map to TRBD2. The CDR3 is 16 amino acids. Germline trimming cut 5 bases from V and 5 bases from J; bases unmatched to any gene: 12. Germline V gene lookup returns CDR1 SEHNR and CDR2 FQNEAQ (reference sequence). For the CDR3, the DNA is TGTGCCAGCAGCCCAATCGGGACTAGCCCATTGGAGACCCAGTACTTC. Translation: CASSPIGTSPLETQYF.